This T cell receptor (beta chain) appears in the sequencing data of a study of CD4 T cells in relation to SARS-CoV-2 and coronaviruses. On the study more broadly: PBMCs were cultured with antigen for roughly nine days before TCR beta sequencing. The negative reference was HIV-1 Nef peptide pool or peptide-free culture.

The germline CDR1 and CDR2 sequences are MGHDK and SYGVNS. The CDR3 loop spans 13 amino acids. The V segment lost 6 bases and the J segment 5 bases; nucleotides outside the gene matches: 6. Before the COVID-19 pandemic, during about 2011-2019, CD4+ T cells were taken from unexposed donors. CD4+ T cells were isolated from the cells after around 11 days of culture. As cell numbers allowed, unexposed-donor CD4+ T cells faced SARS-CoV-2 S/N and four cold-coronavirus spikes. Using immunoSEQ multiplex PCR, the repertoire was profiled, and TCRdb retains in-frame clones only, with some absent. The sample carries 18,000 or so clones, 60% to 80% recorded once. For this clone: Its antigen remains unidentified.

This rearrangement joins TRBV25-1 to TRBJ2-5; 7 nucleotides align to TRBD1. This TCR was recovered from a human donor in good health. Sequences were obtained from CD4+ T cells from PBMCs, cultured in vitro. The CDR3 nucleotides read TGTGCCAGCAGCCTAGGGGGCGGGGAGACCCAGTACTTC. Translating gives CASSLGGGETQYF.